Sequencing of this TCR beta chain was carried out in a study of identical twins. V gave up 0 bases and J gave up 1 base; unmatched junction bases: 10. The V gene's germline CDR1 is LGHNA and CDR2 YSLEER. The CDR3 length is 19 residues. This clonotype was seen repeatedly, ten times or more. Template switching added a universal primer binding site, and final cDNA carried unique molecular identifiers. In TCRdb, the 5' RACE reads were re-called with MiXCR into one record per CDR3 protein. The sample consists of around 670,000 distinct CDR3 sequences, around 6% of them appearing once. The receptor comes from a man aged 18 to 29 in good health. The sample was naive T cells sorted from blood. This sequence joins TRBV4-3 and TRBJ2-7; 12 nucleotides line up with TRBD2. The CDR3 DNA follows: TGCGCCAGCAGCCAAGATCTAGCGGGAGGGCCGAGAATATCCTACGAGCAGTACTTC. Translated: CASSQDLAGGPRISYEQYF.